This T cell receptor beta chain was obtained from a study of blood T cell repertoires in COVID-19. Per the original data handling: Amplification from reference gene primers served as the basis for estimated nucleated cell counts. Method: immunoSEQ multiplex PCR; TCRdb's copy keeps in-frame clones and lacks some. The V and J calls and clone size are taken from that table; D and trimming were inferred from the DNA. The sample yields just under 150,000 clones, about nine tenths seen once. The sample comprised peripheral blood. The receptor was isolated from a woman aged 50 to 60 with acute or convalescent COVID-19.

The CDR3 reads CASSLTSGIFNEQFF. DNA of the CDR3: TGCGCCAGCAGCCTGACTAGCGGGATTTTTAATGAGCAGTTCTTC. The gene calls are TRBV5-1 and TRBJ2-1; 11 nucleotides match TRBD2. Germline V CDR1 and CDR2: SGHRS, YFSETQ. This CDR3 region has 15 residues. Trimming cost V 4 bases and J 7 bases; bases outside gene matches: 7.